Listed here is a single TCR beta chain. Its antigen is currently unknown. The sample is drawn from a study of vaccination and CD4 T cells after COVID-19. CDR1 MDHEN and CDR2 SYDVKM come from the germline V gene. The V and J ends lost 4 bases and 5 bases respectively, with 14 bases between them. This CDR3 comprises 14 residues. The Oncomine TCR Beta short-read assay was applied to DNA of cultured CD4+ T cells. DNA came from CD4+ T cells after culture. In TCRdb, the PCR reads were re-called with MiXCR into one record per CDR3 protein. Of roughly 15,000 distinct CDR3 sequences listed, about 47% were seen once; the top ten hold approximately 10%. The treatment: approximately nine-day PBMC culture with coronavirus spike peptide pools or control peptides (ViraFEST assay).

Sequencing used CD4+ T cells from blood, cultured in vitro. V and J are TRBV28 and TRBJ2-5; TRBD2 might be the D (7 bases). This TCR derives from a human donor who had recovered from COVID-19. CDR3 nucleotides: TGTGCCAGCAGTTACCTAAGGGGGGGCGAGACCCAGTACTTC. It yields the protein CASSYLRGGETQYF.